This entry lists 2 T cell receptor beta chains sequenced from one sample in a study of T cell responses to AZD1222 COVID-19 vaccine. TCRdb's copy holds only in-frame clones and misses some; the assay was immunoSEQ multiplex PCR. This sample yields under 200,000 clones, of which 90% to 95% are seen a single time; around 4.4% belongs to the top ten. Sequenced here: peripheral blood, sampled on day 0 of MenACWY control vaccination. The receptors come from an adult in good health.

This chain links TRBV3-1 (or the pseudogene TRBV3-2) with TRBJ2-2; 11 bases fit TRBD2. Germline assignment: CDR1 LGHDT and CDR2 YNNKEL (reference sequence). V lost 1 base, J lost 9 bases, and 7 bases stayed unmatched. This CDR3 has 16 amino acids. The CDR3: CASSQVPSGRSRELFF. In DNA, the CDR3 is TGTGCCAGCAGCCAAGTTCCTAGCGGGAGGAGTCGGGAGCTGTTTTTT.

CDR3 sequence reads: CASSVTGPNYGYTF. The CDR3 region has the DNA TGTGCCAGTAGTGTGACAGGGCCTAACTATGGCTACACCTTC. V gene TRBV19 combines with J gene TRBJ1-2, with TRBD1 matching over 7 bases. Germline V CDR1 and CDR2: LNHDA, SQIVND (reference sequence). Trimming removed 5 bases from V and 0 bases from J; junction bases left unmatched: 3. The CDR3 contains 14 residues.